A single sample gave rise to the 29 T cell receptor beta chains below, sequenced in a study of T cells in Graves' hyperthyroidism and ophthalmopathy. Researchers amplified the TCR beta CDR3 regions from RNA transcripts. HTBI primers were used for first-round RT-PCR of the TCR CDR3. One entry per CDR3 protein results from TCRdb running MiXCR on the multiplex PCR reads. The table lists over 250,000 distinct CDR3 sequences, 22% of them singletons. Sequences were obtained from blood. The source of these receptors is a man younger than 45 with Graves' ophthalmopathy.

The table lists this clonotype with a few counts. This chain connects TRBV20-1 to TRBJ2-1; possible D gene TRBD1, 6 bases. This CDR3 comprises 16 residues. Germline assignment: CDR1 DFQATT and CDR2 SNEGSKA (reference sequence). V shed 0 bases and J shed 5 bases, with 17 bases lying between them. The CDR3 sequence is CSARDLGTSFDNEQFF. The CDR3 nucleotides read TGCAGTGCTAGAGATTTAGGGACATCATTCGACAATGAGCAGTTCTTC.

This clonotype showed up many times. The rearrangement joins TRBV19 to TRBJ1-2; 9 bases fit TRBD1. The J segment lost 8 bases and the V segment lost 7 bases, leaving 11 bases of the junction unmatched. Germline V gives CDR1 LNHDA, CDR2 SQIVND (reference sequence). The CDR3 runs 14 residues. The CDR3 DNA reads as TGTGCCAGTATCTCCGGGACAGGGTCGCGGGGCTACACCTTC. Its protein product is CASISGTGSRGYTF.

This clonotype occurred a few times. This chain connects TRBV3-1 to TRBJ2-2; D gene ambiguous. Per the germline V gene, CDR1 is LGHDT and CDR2 is YNNKEL (reference sequence). V was cut by 2 bases and J by 8 bases, with 6 bases left in between. The CDR3 sequence is 12 residues long. CDR3 protein: CASSQISGELFF. The CDR3 bases are TGTGCCAGCAGCCAAATTTCTGGGGAGCTGTTTTTT.

This clonotype was seen many times. The chain's CDR3 is CASSALGDGHSPYEQYF. In DNA form, the CDR3 reads TGTGCCAGCAGCGCCCTGGGGGACGGACACAGTCCCTACGAGCAGTACTTC. The chain has TRBV9 and TRBJ2-7; possibly TRBD1 or TRBD2 for D (5 bases each). Germline lookup yields CDR1 SGDLS and CDR2 YYNGEE. Deletions cut 3 bases from V and 2 bases from J, with 21 bases between. The CDR3 has 17 amino acids.

The sample holds a few counts of this clonotype. This chain uses TRBV6-1 with TRBJ1-5; 8 bases agree with TRBD1. This CDR3 region has 16 residues. V gave up 0 bases and J gave up 4 bases; unmatched junction bases: 5. Germline lookup yields CDR1 MNHNS and CDR2 SASEGT. In nucleotides, the CDR3 is TGTGCCAGCAGTGAAGCGCGAAGGACAGGGAATCAGCCCCAGCATTTT. This codes for CASSEARRTGNQPQHF.

Many counts were recorded for this clonotype. The rearrangement joins TRBV7-9 to TRBJ2-7; 8 bases match TRBD1. The CDR3 consists of 15 residues. Per the germline V gene, CDR1 is SEHNR and CDR2 is FQNEAQ (reference sequence). Trimming cost V 5 bases and J 5 bases; bases outside gene matches: 11. The CDR3 protein is CASSATPDRANEQYF. The CDR3, as DNA: TGTGCCAGCAGCGCGACGCCGGACAGGGCTAACGAGCAGTACTTC.

This clonotype was observed a few times. The chain has TRBV4-1 and TRBJ1-2, with D uncertain. The V and J ends lost 0 bases and 2 bases respectively, with 10 bases between them. The CDR3 contains 15 residues. The V gene's germline CDR1 is MGHRA and CDR2 YSYEKL. The DNA of the CDR3 is TGCGCCAGCAGCCAAGATCACGGAGGCAACTATGGCTACACCTTC. Protein sequence: CASSQDHGGNYGYTF.

This clonotype was counted a few times. The rearrangement joins TRBV28 to TRBJ1-2; maybe TRBD1 (5 bases). Germline-derived CDR1 and CDR2 are MDHEN and SYDVKM. CDR3 length: 14 residues. Trimming removed 5 bases at V and 8 bases at J, with 18 bases between. CDR3 loop: CASSGGTFWKGYTF. The CDR3 coding sequence is TGTGCCAGCAGTGGCGGGACGTTTTGGAAAGGCTACACCTTC.

About this clonotype: A much larger clone differs from this one at a single base, so this may be a read error. The chain is built from TRBV11-2 and TRBJ2-1; D perhaps matches TRBD2 (6 bases). V lost 5 bases and J 0 bases, leaving 17 bases between the germline ends. The V gene's germline CDR1 is SGHAT and CDR2 FQNNGV. CDR3 length: 17 residues. CDR3: CASSLFSSASSYNEQFF. The CDR3 bases are TGTGCCAGCAGCCTTTTTTCTAGCGCCAGCTCCTACAATGAGCAGTTCTTC.

The table lists this clonotype with many counts. The rearrangement links TRBV3-1 to TRBJ1-6; 7 bases agree with TRBD1. The CDR3 has 16 amino acids. CDR1 and CDR2 (germline): LGHDT, YNNKEL (reference sequence). Germline trimming cut 7 bases from V and 5 bases from J; bases unmatched to any gene: 11. The CDR3 spells CASTRRGTADNSPLHF. The CDR3 region has the DNA TGTGCCAGCACCCGAAGAGGGACAGCAGATAATTCACCCCTCCACTTT.

The genes are TRBV28 and TRBJ2-2; TRBD2 agrees at 13 bases. V trimming: 5 bases; J trimming: 5 bases; junction bases outside the gene matches: 8. CDR1 is MDHEN and CDR2 is SYDVKM in the germline V gene. This CDR3 has 17 amino acids. Written as DNA, the CDR3 is TGTGCCAGCAGTCTACTAGCGGGAGGGCCGAGGACCGGGGAGCTGTTTTTT. Its protein product is CASSLLAGGPRTGELFF.

The rearrangement joins TRBV19 to TRBJ1-4; D may be TRBD1 (6 bases). The CDR3 has 15 amino acids. Trimming pared 10 bases from V and 8 bases from J, leaving 23 bases between. Per the germline V gene, CDR1 is LNHDA and CDR2 is SQIVND (reference sequence). The CDR3: CATTGGAGTLEKLFF. The CDR3 region has the DNA TGTGCCACCACTGGGGGTGCCGGGACACTCGAAAAACTGTTTTTT.

This clonotype was seen repeatedly, ten times or more. The chain carries TRBV11-2 and TRBJ2-2, with D possibly matching TRBD2 (5 bases). The CDR3 spans 16 residues. Trimming took off 5 bases at V and 0 bases at J, with 13 bases between the two ends. CDR1 is SGHAT, CDR2 FQNNGV, per germline. In DNA, the CDR3 is TGTGCCAGCAGCCCGTCGACGGAGGCGAACACCGGGGAGCTGTTTTTT. Translating gives CASSPSTEANTGELFF.

The chain recombines TRBV5-1 with TRBJ2-3; 13 nucleotides agree with TRBD2. CDR3 length: 16 residues. V was clipped by 3 bases and J by 0 bases; unmatched bases: 1. The germline CDR1 and CDR2 sequences are SGHRS and YFSETQ. The CDR3 coding sequence is TGCGCCAGCAGCTGGACTAGCGGGAGTAGCACAGATACGCAGTATTTT. Translated, it gives CASSWTSGSSTDTQYF.

The J gene is TRBJ2-1, the V gene TRBV2; 13 bases are a match to TRBD2. The V and J ends lost 9 bases and 6 bases, in that order; junction bases with no gene match: 5. The CDR3 sequence is 14 residues long. Per the germline V gene, CDR1 is SNHLY and CDR2 is FYNNEI. Here the CDR3 DNA reads TGTGCCAGACAGGGGACTAGCGGGGCCAATGAGCAGTTCTTC. Protein sequence: CARQGTSGANEQFF. The full variable domain, rest sourced from reference TRBV2 and TRBJ2-1, is EPEVTQTPSHQVTQMGQEVILRCVPISNHLYFYWYRQILGQKVEFLVSFYNNEISEKSEIFDDQFSVERPDGSNFTLKIRSTKLEDSAMYFCARQGTSGANEQFFGPGTRLTVL.

Here the CDR3 DNA reads TGCAGCGTTGCTGATGGGACAGGGAATGGCTACACCTTC. This encodes CSVADGTGNGYTF. The J gene is TRBJ1-2, the V gene TRBV29-1, with 9 bases aligning to TRBD1. Unmatched junction bases numbered 6, after V lost 4 bases and J lost 6 bases. Germline values: CDR1 SQVTM, CDR2 ANQGSEA. The CDR3 totals 13 residues.

V and J are TRBV24-1 and TRBJ2-1, with TRBD1 as a possible D gene (6 bases). The germline V gene encodes CDR1 KGHDR and CDR2 SFDVKD. The CDR3 is 17 amino acids. With 5 bases removed from V and 3 bases from J, the gap between germline ends came to 19 bases. CDR3: CATSGKGPGEVYNEQFF. The CDR3 DNA is TGTGCCACCAGTGGGAAGGGGCCAGGGGAAGTCTACAATGAGCAGTTCTTC.

This clonotype was seen ten or more times. This rearrangement joins TRBV2 to TRBJ1-1; D is undetermined. The CDR3 is 13 residues long. Germline V lookup: CDR1 SNHLY, CDR2 FYNNEI. Between the trimmed V and J ends, which lost 6 bases and 4 bases, there was a span of 12 bases. CDR3 sequence reads: CASRDSMATEAFF. DNA for the CDR3: TGTGCCAGCAGGGACTCCATGGCCACTGAAGCTTTCTTT. Combining the CDR3 with reference TRBV2 and TRBJ1-1 gives the whole variable domain EPEVTQTPSHQVTQMGQEVILRCVPISNHLYFYWYRQILGQKVEFLVSFYNNEISEKSEIFDDQFSVERPDGSNFTLKIRSTKLEDSAMYFCASRDSMATEAFFGQGTRLTVV.

This clonotype showed up just a few times. The genes are TRBV9 and TRBJ2-3, with D possibly being TRBD1 or TRBD2 (7 bases each). The germline V gene has CDR1 SGDLS and CDR2 YYNGEE. V shed 4 bases and J shed 0 bases, with 24 bases lying between them. The CDR3 totals 19 residues. The CDR3 DNA reads as TGTGCCAGCAGCCCGCAGGGGGGGGTTGGGCGGGAGAGCACAGATACGCAGTATTTT. Protein sequence: CASSPQGGVGRESTDTQYF.

This clonotype was counted many times. J is TRBJ1-1 and V is TRBV28; D is unclear. Trimming took 3 bases from V and 10 from J, leaving 12 bases between them. Germline CDR1 is MDHEN and CDR2 is SYDVKM. CDR3 length: 12 amino acids. The CDR3 loop reads CASSLESVRAFF. Written as DNA, the CDR3 is TGTGCCAGCAGTTTGGAATCCGTGAGAGCTTTCTTT.

This clonotype was observed a handful of times. The J gene is TRBJ1-1, the V gene TRBV20-1; D not certain. Germline CDR1 reads DFQATT; CDR2 reads SNEGSKA (reference sequence). V was pared by 2 bases and J by 2 bases, with 6 bases between. CDR3 length equals 12 residues. CDR3 nucleotide sequence: TGCAGTGCTAGACAACTAAACACTGAAGCTTTCTTT. Translating it yields CSARQLNTEAFF.

The sample holds a few counts of this clonotype. The rearrangement joins TRBV18 to TRBJ1-4; D unclear. The CDR3 extends over 15 amino acids. Germline V gene lookup returns CDR1 KGHSH and CDR2 LQKENI. The V end was cut by 0 bases, the J end by 3 bases, with 8 bases between. CDR3 sequence: CASSPPSEANEKLFF. The CDR3 nucleotides read TGTGCCAGCTCACCACCGTCTGAGGCTAATGAAAAACTGTTTTTT.

V is TRBV6-2 or TRBV6-3 and J is TRBJ2-1; the D gene is possibly TRBD1 (6 bases). Germline-derived CDR1 and CDR2 are MNHEY and SVGEGT. This CDR3 comprises 13 residues. The germline V and J ends were trimmed by 2 bases and 5 bases, with 7 bases remaining between them. In DNA, the CDR3 is TGTGCCAGCAGTTACGGACAGCACAATGAGCAGTTCTTC. Protein product: CASSYGQHNEQFF.

This clonotype was counted between two and nine times. The chain has TRBV5-1 and TRBJ2-1; no definite D call. The CDR3 runs to 14 residues. The V end was cut by 5 bases, the J end by 6 bases, with 15 bases between. Germline V lookup: CDR1 SGHRS, CDR2 YFSETQ. The DNA for the CDR3 is TGCGCCAGCAGTTTTGGTAGAAAAAGCAATGAGCAGTTCTTC. As protein: CASSFGRKSNEQFF. The full variable domain, rest sourced from reference TRBV5-1 and TRBJ2-1, is KAGVTQTPRYLIKTRGQQVTLSCSPISGHRSVSWYQQTPGQGLQFLFEYFSETQRNKGNFPGRFSGRQFSNSRSEMNVSTLELGDSALYLCASSFGRKSNEQFFGPGTRLTVL.

This clonotype was counted ten times or more. The CDR3 is CSAKVGAGYGYTF. The CDR3 coding sequence is TGCAGTGCAAAGGTCGGGGCGGGTTATGGCTACACCTTC. The chain recombines TRBV20-1 with TRBJ1-2, with D perhaps TRBD1 (5 bases). Germline values: CDR1 DFQATT, CDR2 SNEGSKA (reference sequence). Trimming removed 6 bases from V and 5 bases from J, with 16 bases in between. The CDR3 totals 13 residues.

The chain joins TRBV28 to TRBJ2-1, with D unclear. The CDR3 is 12 residues long. Trimming took 7 bases from V and 8 from J, leaving 12 bases between them. Looked up from germline, CDR1 is MDHEN and CDR2 is SYDVKM. As DNA, the CDR3 is TGTGCCAGCACCACGCGGTTGCATGAGCAGTTCTTC. It translates to CASTTRLHEQFF.

In this sample, this clonotype turned up a few times. The chain couples TRBV3-1 to TRBJ2-3; tentative D call: TRBD2 (6 bases). Trimming stripped 8 bases from V and 5 bases from J, with 14 bases between. Germline values: CDR1 LGHDT, CDR2 YNNKEL (reference sequence). The CDR3 spans 13 residues. CDR3 in amino acids: CASSRDFGDTQYF. The CDR3 nucleotides are TGTGCCAGCTCCCGGGACTTTGGAGATACGCAGTATTTT.

The chain combines TRBV6-1 with TRBJ1-5; a weak D match, TRBD1 (5 bases). Germline CDR1 MNHNS, CDR2 SASEGT. Trimming took 7 bases from V and 4 from J, leaving 20 bases between them. The length of the CDR3 is 16 residues. DNA for the CDR3: TGTGCCAGCAAGGGGCAGGGTGGGGAGGGTAATCAGCCCCAGCATTTT. This sequence encodes CASKGQGGEGNQPQHF.

The rearrangement uses TRBV3-1 and TRBJ1-3, with D unclear. V was clipped by 0 bases and J by 3 bases, with 15 bases between them. The CDR3 has 17 amino acids. Germline CDR1 reads LGHDT; CDR2 reads YNNKEL (reference sequence). CDR3 DNA sequence: TGTGCCAGCAGCCAAGATCGGACGGCCTATGGTGGAAACACCATATATTTT. It yields the protein CASSQDRTAYGGNTIYF. Looking up the rest from reference TRBV3-1 and TRBJ1-3 gives the full variable domain: DTAVSQTPKYLVTQMGNDKSIKCEQNLGHDTMYWYKQDSKKFLKIMFSYNNKELIINETVPNRFSPKSPDKAHLNLHINSLELGDSAVYFCASSQDRTAYGGNTIYFGEGSWLTVV.